This TCR beta chain was sequenced for a study of neurological immune-mediated disorders. General study findings and limits: When the repertoires were sorted by phylogenetic grouping, those of 18 of 34 multiple sclerosis patients ended up in one related-CDR3 cluster, a possible signature. HTLV-1-associated myelopathy showed the most TCR clonal expansion; multiple sclerosis the least, below healthy controls.

The yield of each sequencing run was over 160 million TCR-beta sequences from 15-18 subjects. Using its own MiXCR run on the 5' RACE reads, TCRdb lists one record per CDR3 protein. The data show under 70,000 distinct CDR3 sequences, roughly 3.5% seen once. V shed 5 bases and J shed 4 bases, with 12 bases lying between them. This CDR3 is built from 13 residues. Germline V gives CDR1 MNHEY, CDR2 SVGAGI. This clonotype appeared many times. Its antigen is still unknown. Specimen: PBMCs. The sequence came from a woman in her 30s with multiple sclerosis. The chain is built from TRBV6-5 and TRBJ2-7, with a possible D match to TRBD2 (5 bases). CDR3 sequence (DNA): TGTGCCAGCAGTCAAGGACTGAGATACGAGCAGTACTTC. It translates to CASSQGLRYEQYF.